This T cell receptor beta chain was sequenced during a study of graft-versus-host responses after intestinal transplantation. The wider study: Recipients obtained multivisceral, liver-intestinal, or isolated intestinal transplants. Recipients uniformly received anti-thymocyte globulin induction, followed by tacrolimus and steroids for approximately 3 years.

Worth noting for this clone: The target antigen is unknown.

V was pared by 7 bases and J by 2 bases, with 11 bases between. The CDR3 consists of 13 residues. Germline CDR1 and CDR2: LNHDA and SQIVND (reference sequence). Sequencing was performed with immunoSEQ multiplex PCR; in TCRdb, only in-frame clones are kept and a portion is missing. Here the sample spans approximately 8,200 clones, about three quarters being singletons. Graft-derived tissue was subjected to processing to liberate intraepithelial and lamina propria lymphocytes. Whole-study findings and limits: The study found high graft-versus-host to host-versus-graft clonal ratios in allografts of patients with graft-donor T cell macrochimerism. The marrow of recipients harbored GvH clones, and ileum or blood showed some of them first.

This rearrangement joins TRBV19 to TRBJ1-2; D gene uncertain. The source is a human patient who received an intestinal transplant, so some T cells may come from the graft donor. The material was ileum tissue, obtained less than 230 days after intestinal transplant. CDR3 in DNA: TGTGCCAGTATTGGCGGAGCGAACTATGGCTACACCTTC. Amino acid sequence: CASIGGANYGYTF.